This T cell receptor (beta chain) appears in the sequencing data of a study of blood T cell repertoires in COVID-19. The germline gives CDR1 GTSNPN, CDR2 SVGIG (reference sequence). This CDR3 comprises 15 residues. The ends lost 1 base at V and 5 bases at J; junction bases unmatched: 7. Repertoires were generated with immunoSEQ multiplex PCR, while TCRdb's copy carries only in-frame clones and drops some. Here the sample spans approximately 130,000 clones, 83% being singletons. The receptor comes from an elderly man with active or convalescent COVID-19. This chain joins TRBV30 and TRBJ1-4; 7 bases line up with TRBD1. Sequenced material: peripheral blood. This chain's CDR3 is CAWSGQTGPNEKLFF. The CDR3 DNA is TGTGCCTGGAGTGGGCAGACAGGGCCAAATGAAAAACTGTTTTTT.